This note documents a single T cell receptor (beta chain) sequence. Seattle's cohort entered during active infection and was followed longitudinally. Produced via immunoSEQ multiplex PCR; TCRdb's table is partial and in-frame only. The data contain about 340,000 clones, 87% of them singletons. The CDR3 is made up of 14 amino acids. The germline V gene has CDR1 SGHRS and CDR2 YFSETQ. V lost 6 bases, J lost 0 bases, and 9 bases lay in between. The data are from a study of blood T cell repertoires in COVID-19. About the research overall: From T cells, B-cell-depleted T cells, or PBMCs came the material, which was cDNA or gDNA.

The chain carries TRBV5-1 and TRBJ2-2; no reliable D call. This receptor was obtained from a woman in her fifties or sixties with COVID-19, enrolled during active disease. The specimen sequenced was peripheral blood. The CDR3 sequence: CASNYYSNTGELFF. Written as DNA, the CDR3 is TGCGCCAGCAACTACTACTCGAACACCGGGGAGCTGTTTTTT.